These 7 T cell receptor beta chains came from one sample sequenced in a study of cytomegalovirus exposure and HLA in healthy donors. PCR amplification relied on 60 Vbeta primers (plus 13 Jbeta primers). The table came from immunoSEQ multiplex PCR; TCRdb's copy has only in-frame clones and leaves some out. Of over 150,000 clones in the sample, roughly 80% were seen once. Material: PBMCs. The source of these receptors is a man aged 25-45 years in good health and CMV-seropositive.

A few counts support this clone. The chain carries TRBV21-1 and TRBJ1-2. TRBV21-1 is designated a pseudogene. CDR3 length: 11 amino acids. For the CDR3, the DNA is TGTGCCACCAGACTTAGCTATGGCTACACCTTC. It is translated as CATRLSYGYTF.

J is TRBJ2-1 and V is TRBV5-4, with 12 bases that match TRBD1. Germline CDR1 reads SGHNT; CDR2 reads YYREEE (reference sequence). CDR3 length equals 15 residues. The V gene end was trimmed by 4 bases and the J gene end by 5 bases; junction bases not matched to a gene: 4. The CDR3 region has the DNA TGTGCCAGCAGCGCCGGGACAGGGGGCAACAATGAGCAGTTCTTC. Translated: CASSAGTGGNNEQFF.

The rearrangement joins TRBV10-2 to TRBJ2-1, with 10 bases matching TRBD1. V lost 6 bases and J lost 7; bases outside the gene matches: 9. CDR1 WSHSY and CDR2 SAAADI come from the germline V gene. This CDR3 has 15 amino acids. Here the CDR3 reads CASSQGQGIRNEQFF. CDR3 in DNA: TGCGCCAGCAGCCAGGGACAGGGGATACGAAATGAGCAGTTCTTC.

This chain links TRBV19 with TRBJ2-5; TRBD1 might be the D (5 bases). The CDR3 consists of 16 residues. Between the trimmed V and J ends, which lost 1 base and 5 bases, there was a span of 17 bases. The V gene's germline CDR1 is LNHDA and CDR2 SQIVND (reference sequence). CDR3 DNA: TGTGCCAGTAGTATAGGGGGAAGGGGTAGCAGGGAGACCCAGTACTTC. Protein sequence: CASSIGGRGSRETQYF.

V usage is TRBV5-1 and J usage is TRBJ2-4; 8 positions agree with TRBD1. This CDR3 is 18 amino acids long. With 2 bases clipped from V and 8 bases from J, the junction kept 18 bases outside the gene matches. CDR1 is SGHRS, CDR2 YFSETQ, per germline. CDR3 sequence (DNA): TGCGCCAGCAGCTTAGACGACAGGGGTCAGCTGGTCGGAGACATTCAGTACTTC. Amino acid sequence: CASSLDDRGQLVGDIQYF.

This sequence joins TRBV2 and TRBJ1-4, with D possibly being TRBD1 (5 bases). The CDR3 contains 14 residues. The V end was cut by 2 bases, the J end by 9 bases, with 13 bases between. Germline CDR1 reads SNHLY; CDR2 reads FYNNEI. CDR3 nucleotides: TGTGCCAGCAGTGAAAGGCAGGGTTTCAAAAAACTGTTTTTT. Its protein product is CASSERQGFKKLFF.

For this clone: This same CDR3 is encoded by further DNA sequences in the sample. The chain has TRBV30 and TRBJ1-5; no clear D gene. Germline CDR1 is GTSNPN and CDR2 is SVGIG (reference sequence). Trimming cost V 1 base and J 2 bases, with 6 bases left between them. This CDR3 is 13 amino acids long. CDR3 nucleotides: TGTGCCTGGAGTGGGGCTGGCAATCAGCCCCAGCATTTT. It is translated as CAWSGAGNQPQHF.